The 10 T cell receptor beta chains below were found in one sample sequenced in a study of blood T cells in healthy people across ages. Through a sample-barcoded 5' primer and a J-beta primer mix, a second PCR was run for 7 to 11 cycles. TCRdb analysed the 5' RACE reads with MiXCR anew, one entry per CDR3 protein. There are fewer than 1,200,000 distinct CDR3 sequences in the sample; approximately 26% occur only once, and 0.75% lies in the top ten. The data also belong to a second study, concerning T cells of mothers and their children.

The sequenced sample was blood. These receptors were collected from a girl aged 2-15 years in good health.

This clonotype has just a few counts. The J gene is TRBJ2-1, the V gene TRBV9; 10 nucleotides align to TRBD2. This CDR3 is 15 amino acids long. V gave up 0 bases and J gave up 6 bases; unmatched junction bases: 3. Germline V CDR1 and CDR2: SGDLS, YYNGEE. Here the CDR3 reads CASSVASGSLNEQFF. DNA for the CDR3: TGTGCCAGCAGCGTAGCTAGCGGGAGCCTCAATGAGCAGTTCTTC.

In its sample, this clonotype was seen a few times. The V gene is TRBV20-1, the J gene TRBJ2-6, with D perhaps TRBD1 (7 bases). V was trimmed by 4 bases and J by 0 bases, leaving 19 bases between them. This CDR3 comprises 18 residues. Germline V CDR1 and CDR2: DFQATT, SNEGSKA (reference sequence). This CDR3 reads CSANSGQASTSGANVLTF. DNA of the CDR3: TGCAGTGCTAATAGCGGACAGGCTAGCACCTCTGGGGCCAACGTCCTGACTTTC.

Notes on this clonotype: Mismatch with germline at one junction end may stem from a read error. The chain's CDR3 is CASSPQALGKSIQYF. CDR3 in DNA: TGTGCCAGCAGCCCCCAAGCGCTGGGGAAAAGCATTCAGTACTTC. The rearrangement joins TRBV9 to TRBJ2-4; D call uncertain. Germline values: CDR1 SGDLS, CDR2 YYNGEE. This CDR3 has 15 amino acids.

This clonotype was detected a few times. The rearrangement joins TRBV5-1 to TRBJ1-1; D gene ambiguous. Germline CDR1 reads SGHRS; CDR2 reads YFSETQ. V was cut by 0 bases and J by 5 bases, with 14 bases left in between. The CDR3 spans 15 residues. The CDR3 loop reads CASSLAAKSGTEAFF. In DNA form, the CDR3 reads TGCGCCAGCAGCTTGGCGGCCAAATCCGGTACTGAAGCTTTCTTT. Drawing the rest from reference TRBV5-1 and TRBJ1-1, the complete variable domain is KAGVTQTPRYLIKTRGQQVTLSCSPISGHRSVSWYQQTPGQGLQFLFEYFSETQRNKGNFPGRFSGRQFSNSRSEMNVSTLELGDSALYLCASSLAAKSGTEAFFGQGTRLTVV.

This clonotype has just a few counts. This chain connects TRBV6-2 or TRBV6-3 to TRBJ2-5; possible D gene TRBD1, 7 bases. The last part of the DNA fits TRBJ2-1 better; the J call may be wrong. This CDR3 comprises 15 residues. The germline CDR1 and CDR2 sequences are MNHEY and SVGEGT. The CDR3 bases are TGTGCCAGCAGTTACTCAAAGGAGGGGGCAGGGGAGCAGTTCTTC. It specifies CASSYSKEGAGEQFF.

The V and J genes are TRBV12-3 or TRBV12-4 and TRBJ2-1; D gene unclear. V lost 3 bases, J lost 6 bases, and 12 bases lay in between. CDR3 length: 14 residues. The CDR3 region is CASSFSRQVNEQFF. The CDR3 DNA sequence: TGTGCCAGCAGTTTCTCGCGACAAGTCAATGAGCAGTTCTTC.

This clonotype was found a few times. The rearrangement uses TRBV6-5 and TRBJ1-3; TRBD1 matches 7 bases. Germline loops: CDR1 MNHEY, CDR2 SVGAGI. This CDR3 is 15 amino acids long. J was trimmed by 3 bases and V by 5 bases; bases with no gene match: 7. As DNA, the CDR3 is TGTGCCAGCAGTCTCGACAGGGAATTTGGAAACACCATATATTTT. Its protein is CASSLDREFGNTIYF.

V is TRBV4-3 and J is TRBJ1-6; TRBD1 might be the D (5 bases). The V end lost 0 bases, the J end lost 5 bases, and 17 bases lay between the germline ends. From germline, CDR1 is LGHNA and CDR2 YSLEER. This CDR3 spans 18 amino acids. CDR3 DNA sequence: TGCGCCAGCAGCCAAGAAGTCTCTAGGGGCATAGATAATTCACCCCTCCACTTT. It yields the protein CASSQEVSRGIDNSPLHF.

The rearrangement uses TRBV6-5 and TRBJ2-7, with 8 bases matching TRBD2. Germline V gene data show CDR1 as MNHEY and CDR2 as SVGAGI. The CDR3 sequence is 14 residues long. Losses at the gene ends were 8 bases for V and 1 base for J; bases not matched to a gene: 7. This CDR3 reads CASRQRGYSYEQYF. CDR3 DNA sequence: TGTGCCAGCCGACAGCGGGGGTATTCCTACGAGCAGTACTTC.

This chain links TRBV12-3 or TRBV12-4 with TRBJ2-1, with 10 positions matching TRBD2. TRBJ2-5 matches the DNA end more closely, so the J call is doubtful. The CDR3 extends over 15 amino acids. The CDR3 nucleotides read TGTGCCAGCAGTAGCCCGGGACTAGCGTTGGAGACCCAGTACTTC. The encoded protein is CASSSPGLALETQYF.